This T cell receptor (beta chain) was recorded in a study of T cells expressing NK-cell markers. This CDR3 has 14 amino acids. Germline V CDR1 and CDR2: MNHEY, SVGAGI. TCRdb reworked the 5' RACE reads into one entry per CDR3 protein, no DNA. This sample contains fewer than 400,000 distinct CDR3 sequences. Sequencing input: blood T cells: a sorted CD56 or NKG2C T cell subset, CD4+ or CD8+ T cells, or bulk PBMC T cells (not recorded which). This rearrangement joins TRBV6-5 to TRBJ2-7; the D call of TRBD1 rests on TCRdb alone, since no DNA is present to check it. The receptor comes from a man aged 18-70 years in good health. Here the CDR3 reads CASSYSLGRGEQYF.